This TCR beta chain was identified in a study of T cell changes during pregnancy in multiple sclerosis. TCRdb keeps only in-frame clones here, not all; method: immunoSEQ multiplex PCR. The sample contains about 38,000 clones, 80% to 95% of which appear only once. The V and J ends lost 5 bases and 5 bases, in that order; junction bases with no gene match: 16. CDR3 length equals 17 residues. Germline CDR1 and CDR2: SQVTM and ANQGSEA. The material was CD8+ T cells from peripheral blood mononuclear cells, obtained in the third trimester of pregnancy. The TCR was taken from a female donor with multiple sclerosis, enrolled in a pregnancy study. The chain recombines TRBV29-1 with TRBJ2-3, with 10 nucleotides matching TRBD2. Here the CDR3 DNA reads TGCAGCGTTTTAAGTGGGTCCAGCGGGAGGGCCAGAGATACGCAGTATTTT. Amino acid sequence: CSVLSGSSGRARDTQYF.